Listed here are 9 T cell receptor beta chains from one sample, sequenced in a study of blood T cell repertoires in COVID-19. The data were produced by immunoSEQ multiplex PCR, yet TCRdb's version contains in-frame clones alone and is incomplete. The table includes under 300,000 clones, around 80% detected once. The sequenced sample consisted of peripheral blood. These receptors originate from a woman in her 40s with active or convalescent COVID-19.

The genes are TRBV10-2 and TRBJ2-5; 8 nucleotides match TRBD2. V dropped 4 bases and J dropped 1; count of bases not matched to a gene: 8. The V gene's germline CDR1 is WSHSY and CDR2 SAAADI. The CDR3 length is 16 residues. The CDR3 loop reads CASSVNSGASQETQYF. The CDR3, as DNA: TGCGCCAGCAGTGTGAATAGCGGGGCGTCCCAAGAGACCCAGTACTTC.

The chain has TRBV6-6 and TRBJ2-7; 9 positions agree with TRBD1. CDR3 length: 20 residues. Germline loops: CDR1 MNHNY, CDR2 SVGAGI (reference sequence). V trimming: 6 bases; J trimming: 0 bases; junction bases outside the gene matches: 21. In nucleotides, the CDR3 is TGTGCCAGCAGCCGTAGTCTGGGACAGGGTTTAGCCAGAGCCTCCTACGAGCAGTACTTC. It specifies CASSRSLGQGLARASYEQYF.

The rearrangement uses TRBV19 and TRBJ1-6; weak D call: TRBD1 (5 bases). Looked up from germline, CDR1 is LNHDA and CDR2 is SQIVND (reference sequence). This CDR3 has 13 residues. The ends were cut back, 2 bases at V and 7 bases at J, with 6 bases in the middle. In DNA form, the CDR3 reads TGTGCCAGTAGTATACAGGGAAATTCACCCCTCCACTTT. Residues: CASSIQGNSPLHF.

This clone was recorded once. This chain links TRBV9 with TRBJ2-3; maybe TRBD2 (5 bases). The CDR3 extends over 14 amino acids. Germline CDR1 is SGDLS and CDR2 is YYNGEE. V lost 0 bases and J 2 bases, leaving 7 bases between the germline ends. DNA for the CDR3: TGTGCCAGCAGCGTAGTCGGGGTCACAGATACGCAGTATTTT. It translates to CASSVVGVTDTQYF. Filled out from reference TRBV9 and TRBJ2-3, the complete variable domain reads DSGVTQTPKHLITATGQRVTLRCSPRSGDLSVYWYQQSLDQGLQFLIQYYNGEERAKGNILERFSAQQFPDLHSELNLSSLELGDSALYFCASSVVGVTDTQYFGPGTRLTVL.

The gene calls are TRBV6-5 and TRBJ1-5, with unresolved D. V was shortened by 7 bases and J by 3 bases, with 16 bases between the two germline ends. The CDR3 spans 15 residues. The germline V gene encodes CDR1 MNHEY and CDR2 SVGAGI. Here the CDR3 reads CASKRGGLYNQPQHF. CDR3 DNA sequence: TGTGCCAGCAAACGGGGTGGGCTCTACAATCAGCCCCAGCATTTT.

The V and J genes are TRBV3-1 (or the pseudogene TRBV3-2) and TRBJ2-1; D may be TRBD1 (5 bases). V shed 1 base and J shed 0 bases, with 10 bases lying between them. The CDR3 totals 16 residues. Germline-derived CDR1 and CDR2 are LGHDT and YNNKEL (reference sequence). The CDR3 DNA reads TGTGCCAGCAGCCAAGGGACACGGAGCTCCTACAATGAGCAGTTCTTC. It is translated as CASSQGTRSSYNEQFF.

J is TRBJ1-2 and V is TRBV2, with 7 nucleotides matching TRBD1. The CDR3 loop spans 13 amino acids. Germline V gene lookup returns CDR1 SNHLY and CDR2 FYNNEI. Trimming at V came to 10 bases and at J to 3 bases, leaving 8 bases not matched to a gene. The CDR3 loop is CATYRGPYYGYTF. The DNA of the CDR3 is TGTGCCACCTACAGGGGACCATACTATGGCTACACCTTC.

The CDR3 DNA follows: TGTGCCAGTAGTAGAGGACAGCAGCTCACTGAAGCTTTCTTT. Protein product: CASSRGQQLTEAFF. V gene TRBV19 combines with J gene TRBJ1-1; TRBD1 might be the D (6 bases). The germline V gene has CDR1 LNHDA and CDR2 SQIVND (reference sequence). The CDR3 has 14 amino acids. V lost 4 bases, J lost 4 bases, and 13 bases lay in between.

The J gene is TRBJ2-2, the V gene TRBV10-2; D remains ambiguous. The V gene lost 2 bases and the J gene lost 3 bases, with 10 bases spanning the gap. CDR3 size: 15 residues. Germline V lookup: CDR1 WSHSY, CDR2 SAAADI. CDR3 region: CASSERGTYTGELFF. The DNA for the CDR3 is TGCGCCAGCAGTGAGCGAGGCACCTACACCGGGGAGCTGTTTTTT.